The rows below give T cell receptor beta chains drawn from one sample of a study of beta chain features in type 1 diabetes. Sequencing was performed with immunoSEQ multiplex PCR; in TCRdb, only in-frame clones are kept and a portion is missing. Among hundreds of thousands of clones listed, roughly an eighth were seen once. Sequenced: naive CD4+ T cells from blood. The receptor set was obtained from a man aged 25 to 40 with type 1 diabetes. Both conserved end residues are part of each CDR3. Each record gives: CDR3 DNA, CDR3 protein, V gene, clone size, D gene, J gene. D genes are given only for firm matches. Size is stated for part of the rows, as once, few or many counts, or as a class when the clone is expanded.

DNA: TGTGCCAGCAGCTTACGACAGAGCACAGATACGCAGTATTTT
CDR3: CASSLRQSTDTQYF
V: TRBV7-2
size: .
D: .
J: TRBJ2-3

DNA: TGTGCCAGCAGCCAACAGGGGACGGGGAGTAAGCAGTTCTTC
CDR3: CASSQQGTGSKQFF
V: TRBV2
size: .
D: TRBD1
J: TRBJ2-1

DNA: TGTGCCACCGGGGTGGTGCACTCTGGGGCCAACGTCCTGACTTTC
CDR3: CATGVVHSGANVLTF
V: TRBV28
size: .
D: .
J: TRBJ2-6

DNA: TGTGCCAGCAGCTTGGGAGTAGATACGCAGTATTTT
CDR3: CASSLGVDTQYF
V: TRBV5-4
size: .
D: .
J: TRBJ2-3

DNA: TGTGCCAGCAGCTTACAGTTCACCGGGGAGCTGTTTTTT
CDR3: CASSLQFTGELFF
V: TRBV7-9
size: .
D: .
J: TRBJ2-2

DNA: TGTGCCAGCAGCTTAATGGGACTAGCAGATACGCAGTATTTT
CDR3: CASSLMGLADTQYF
V: TRBV7-2
size: .
D: TRBD2
J: TRBJ2-3

DNA: TGCGCCAGCAGCCTTCGGACAGGCAATCAGCCCCAGCATTTT
CDR3: CASSLRTGNQPQHF
V: TRBV4-3
size: few
D: .
J: TRBJ1-5

DNA: TGTGCCAGCAGCGTGCAGGGTGGGACTGAAGCTTTCTTT
CDR3: CASSVQGGTEAFF
V: TRBV9
size: few
D: .
J: TRBJ1-1

DNA: TGTGCCAGCAGCTCCTCTAAGATCTACGAGCAGTACTTC
CDR3: CASSSSKIYEQYF
V: TRBV7-9
size: .
D: .
J: TRBJ2-7

DNA: TGTGCCTGGAGTGTACAGGGCTCCTATGGCTACACCTTC
CDR3: CAWSVQGSYGYTF
V: TRBV30
size: few
D: .
J: TRBJ1-2

DNA: TGTGCCAGCTCACCAAGGACAGGGGACAATGAGCAGTTCTTC
CDR3: CASSPRTGDNEQFF
V: TRBV18
size: .
D: TRBD1
J: TRBJ2-1

DNA: TGCGCCAGCAGCTTAGAGGGCCATGAGCAGTTCTTC
CDR3: CASSLEGHEQFF
V: TRBV5-1
size: .
D: .
J: TRBJ2-1

DNA: TGTGCCAGCAGGGAAACCGGGACAGAGTATGGCTACACCTTC
CDR3: CASRETGTEYGYTF
V: TRBV6-5
size: .
D: TRBD1
J: TRBJ1-2

DNA: TGTGCCAGCAGTGAGTCAGGGGCCTCTGGGGCCAACGTCCTGACTTTC
CDR3: CASSESGASGANVLTF
V: TRBV25-1
size: few
D: .
J: TRBJ2-6

DNA: TGTGCCAGCAGCTTACTAGCGGGAATAGCCGGGGAGCTGTTTTTT
CDR3: CASSLLAGIAGELFF
V: TRBV7-9
size: .
D: TRBD2
J: TRBJ2-2

DNA: TGTGCCAGCAGCGGAATTACAGATATGAACACTGAAGCTTTCTTT
CDR3: CASSGITDMNTEAFF
V: TRBV5-4
size: few
D: .
J: TRBJ1-1

DNA: TGTGCCAGCACCACGACAGGGATGGGGATAAATGGCTACACCTTC
CDR3: CASTTTGMGINGYTF
V: TRBV27
size: few
D: TRBD1
J: TRBJ1-2

DNA: TGTGCCAGCAGTTTCCGACCAAGACACTACGAGCAGTACTTC
CDR3: CASSFRPRHYEQYF
V: TRBV28
size: .
D: .
J: TRBJ2-7

DNA: TGTGCCAGCAGCCCGCCCTATGAAAACAATGAGCAGTTCTTC
CDR3: CASSPPYENNEQFF
V: TRBV2
size: .
D: .
J: TRBJ2-1

DNA: TGTGCCAGCTCCCCGGGGGACGCCTACGAGCAGTACTTC
CDR3: CASSPGDAYEQYF
V: TRBV18
size: few
D: .
J: TRBJ2-7

DNA: TGTGCCAGCAGCCAAGATACTGGCTCTGGGGCCAACGTCCTGACTTTC
CDR3: CASSQDTGSGANVLTF
V: TRBV4-2
size: .
D: .
J: TRBJ2-6

DNA: TGTGCCAGTAGTATCGGGGGCGCGGGAGAAGAGACCCAGTACTTC
CDR3: CASSIGGAGEETQYF
V: TRBV19
size: few
D: .
J: TRBJ2-5

DNA: TGTGCCAGCAGAAACAGGGGGAGCAATCAGCCCCAGCATTTT
CDR3: CASRNRGSNQPQHF
V: TRBV6-6
size: few
D: TRBD1
J: TRBJ1-5

DNA: TGCAGCGTTATAAGGGGCGCGGGGAATGAAAAACTGTTTTTT
CDR3: CSVIRGAGNEKLFF
V: TRBV29-1
size: .
D: .
J: TRBJ1-4

DNA: TGTGCCAGCAGTGCCAGGGGCGAAACAGCTTTCTTT
CDR3: CASSARGETAFF
V: TRBV2
size: .
D: .
J: TRBJ1-1

DNA: TGTGCCAGCAGCTTAGATGGGCGTCCTGGCTACACCTTC
CDR3: CASSLDGRPGYTF
V: TRBV7-2
size: few
D: .
J: TRBJ1-2

DNA: TGTGCCAGCAGTGTAGGGGTGATGAACACTGAAGCTTTCTTT
CDR3: CASSVGVMNTEAFF
V: TRBV25-1
size: few
D: .
J: TRBJ1-1

DNA: TGTGCCACCAGCAAGGGACTAGCGGGACTCAATGAGCAGTTCTTC
CDR3: CATSKGLAGLNEQFF
V: TRBV15
size: few
D: TRBD2
J: TRBJ2-1

DNA: TGCGCCAGCAGCTTGTCGGTGCAAGAGACCCAGTACTTC
CDR3: CASSLSVQETQYF
V: TRBV5-1
size: few
D: .
J: TRBJ2-5

DNA: TGTGCCAGCCGCTCTTCCCGCGGGGAGAGGGTAGATACGCAGTATTTT
CDR3: CASRSSRGERVDTQYF
V: TRBV7-2
size: .
D: .
J: TRBJ2-3

DNA: TGCGCCAGCAGCTTGTATCAGGCTGCCAATGAGCAGTTCTTC
CDR3: CASSLYQAANEQFF
V: TRBV5-1
size: few
D: .
J: TRBJ2-1

DNA: TGCAGCGCCGAACAGGGAACTGAGACCCAGTACTTC
CDR3: CSAEQGTETQYF
V: TRBV29-1
size: few
D: .
J: TRBJ2-5

DNA: TGTGCCAGCAGTCCGTCCTCCTACTACGAGCAGTACTTC
CDR3: CASSPSSYYEQYF
V: TRBV27
size: few
D: .
J: TRBJ2-7

DNA: TGTGCCAGCAGTCCGACTAGCGGGAGGGATACGCAGTATTTT
CDR3: CASSPTSGRDTQYF
V: TRBV7-6
size: .
D: TRBD2
J: TRBJ2-3

DNA: TGTGCCAGCAGTTCAGCGGGACAAGGACTCGAGCAGTACTTC
CDR3: CASSSAGQGLEQYF
V: TRBV7-9
size: .
D: .
J: TRBJ2-7

DNA: TGTGCCAGCAGTAGAGACAGGGGTTCATCTGGCTACACCTTC
CDR3: CASSRDRGSSGYTF
V: TRBV7-9
size: few
D: TRBD1
J: TRBJ1-2

DNA: TGTGCCAGCGGGACCCCAGGGGACAGTGAAAAACTGTTTTTT
CDR3: CASGTPGDSEKLFF
V: TRBV6-5
size: .
D: TRBD1
J: TRBJ1-4

DNA: TGTGCCAGCAGCTTACGGACTAGCGACTCCTACAATGAGCAGTTCTTC
CDR3: CASSLRTSDSYNEQFF
V: TRBV7-2
size: few
D: TRBD2
J: TRBJ2-1

DNA: TGTGCCAGCAAGAGGGCCCATCCGCAAGAGACCCAGTACTTC
CDR3: CASKRAHPQETQYF
V: TRBV28
size: few
D: .
J: TRBJ2-5

DNA: TGCGCCAGCAGCCATCTCGGACAGGGGGCCTCCTACGAGCAGTACTTC
CDR3: CASSHLGQGASYEQYF
V: TRBV4-3
size: .
D: TRBD1
J: TRBJ2-7